What follows are 27 T cell receptor beta chains derived from one specimen sequenced in a study of blood T cell repertoires in COVID-19. Generated by immunoSEQ multiplex PCR, the TCRdb table keeps only in-frame clones and is missing some. The sample includes almost 300,000 clones, around 86% of them seen just once. Specimen: peripheral blood. These receptors were obtained from a man between 70 and 80 years old with acute or convalescent COVID-19.

The J gene is TRBJ1-6, the V gene TRBV6-6; 9 positions match TRBD1. Germline V gene data show CDR1 as MNHNY and CDR2 as SVGAGI (reference sequence). This CDR3 has 15 residues. Trimming removed 5 bases from V and 13 bases from J; junction bases left unmatched: 12. CDR3 DNA sequence: TGTGCCAGCAGTACTATGACAGGGGGTCGACAGCCCCTCCACTTT. This codes for CASSTMTGGRQPLHF.

The rearrangement joins TRBV7-2 to TRBJ2-1, with D possibly being TRBD1 (5 bases). Per germline, CDR1 SGHTA and CDR2 FQGNSA. CDR3 length: 14 amino acids. Between the trimmed V and J ends, which lost 7 bases and 5 bases, there was a span of 15 bases. CDR3 loop: CASTFGHTNNEQFF. The DNA for the CDR3 is TGTGCCAGCACCTTCGGACACACGAACAATGAGCAGTTCTTC.

The chain has TRBV6-2 or TRBV6-3 and TRBJ2-7, with 11 bases aligning to TRBD2. Losses at the gene ends were 6 bases for V and 3 bases for J; bases not matched to a gene: 7. Germline values: CDR1 MNHEY, CDR2 SVGEGT. The CDR3 is 15 amino acids. Here the CDR3 reads CASSQPGLADYEQYF. DNA of the CDR3: TGTGCCAGCAGCCAACCGGGACTAGCGGACTACGAGCAGTACTTC.

The chain joins TRBV27 to TRBJ2-2; 7 bases align to TRBD2. V trimming: 6 bases; J trimming: 4 bases; junction bases outside the gene matches: 8. This CDR3 is 15 amino acids long. Looked up from germline, CDR1 is MNHEY and CDR2 is SMNVEV (reference sequence). The CDR3 coding sequence is TGTGCCAGCAGACTAGAAGGGGAGGGCACCGGGGAGCTGTTTTTT. Translation gives CASRLEGEGTGELFF.

This clone appeared once. This chain links TRBV2 with TRBJ1-2; 11 positions agree with TRBD1. CDR3 length: 15 residues. The ends lost 5 bases at V and 4 bases at J; junction bases unmatched: 6. Germline V CDR1 and CDR2: SNHLY, FYNNEI. The CDR3 DNA follows: TGTGCCAGCAGTCCAGGACAGGGGGCAGTCTATGGCTACACCTTC. It codes for CASSPGQGAVYGYTF.

The chain uses TRBV28 and TRBJ2-5, with TRBD1 identical over 9 bases. After removal of 2 bases from V and 7 bases from J, the junction contained 8 bases not matched to a gene. From germline, CDR1 is MDHEN and CDR2 SYDVKM. The length of the CDR3 is 15 residues. The CDR3 here is CASSLPGQGGVTQYF. CDR3 bases: TGTGCCAGCAGTTTACCGGGACAGGGCGGAGTGACCCAGTACTTC.

The chain combines TRBV9 with TRBJ1-1; the D gene is possibly TRBD1 (5 bases). This CDR3 is 15 amino acids long. Germline-derived CDR1 and CDR2 are SGDLS and YYNGEE. The ends were cut back, 1 base at V and 2 bases at J, with 12 bases in the middle. CDR3 nucleotide sequence: TGTGCCAGCAGCGTAACCGGCAGGGTTAACACTGAAGCTTTCTTT. This gives the protein CASSVTGRVNTEAFF.

The V gene is TRBV28, the J gene TRBJ2-3, with a weak D call TRBD1 (6 bases). Germline V gene lookup returns CDR1 MDHEN and CDR2 SYDVKM. The CDR3 extends over 15 amino acids. The V end lost 1 base, the J end lost 0 bases, and 8 bases lay between the germline ends. For the CDR3, the DNA is TGTGCCAGCAGTTTATTAGGGACAAGCACAGATACGCAGTATTTT. Its translation: CASSLLGTSTDTQYF.

This clone occurred once. V is TRBV28 and J is TRBJ1-2; D is perhaps TRBD1 (5 bases). Germline CDR1 and CDR2: MDHEN and SYDVKM. This CDR3 comprises 15 residues. Trimming shortened V by 5 bases and J by 4 bases, and 17 bases separated the two germline ends. Written as DNA, the CDR3 is TGTGCCAGCAGTCCCGTAACTGGGGCTAGCTATGGCTACACCTTC. As protein: CASSPVTGASYGYTF.

This chain uses TRBV11-2 with TRBJ2-3, with a possible D match to TRBD2 (7 bases). The CDR3 consists of 15 residues. Trimming removed 8 bases from V and 2 bases from J, with 17 bases in between. Germline V gene lookup returns CDR1 SGHAT and CDR2 FQNNGV. The CDR3 DNA reads TGTGCCAGCGCACTAGGGGGAGGGGACACAGATACGCAGTATTTT. Protein: CASALGGGDTDTQYF.

This chain joins TRBV7-2 and TRBJ1-3; D gene ambiguous. CDR3 length: 14 residues. Germline V gene lookup returns CDR1 SGHTA and CDR2 FQGNSA. Trimming pared 5 bases from V and 4 bases from J, leaving 12 bases between. The CDR3 is CASSPQFPGNTIYF. Here the CDR3 DNA reads TGTGCCAGCAGCCCTCAGTTTCCCGGAAACACCATATATTTT.

In DNA form, the CDR3 reads TGTGCCAGCAGCGCCCTATCTAGCGGGGCCTCCTACAATGAGCAGTTCTTC. It encodes CASSALSSGASYNEQFF. The chain carries TRBV9 and TRBJ2-1; the match to TRBD2 covers 9 bases. The CDR3 has 17 residues. The V and J ends lost 3 bases and 0 bases, in that order; junction bases with no gene match: 7. CDR1 is SGDLS, CDR2 YYNGEE, per germline.

The sample holds one count of this clone. Other DNA sequences in the same sample also yield this CDR3. The chain employs TRBV30 and TRBJ1-5, with 7 bases aligning to TRBD1. The CDR3 covers 13 residues. Trimming cost V 1 base and J 5 bases; bases outside gene matches: 2. Germline V gene data show CDR1 as GTSNPN and CDR2 as SVGIG (reference sequence). CDR3 region: CAWSGTGDQPQHF. CDR3 in DNA: TGTGCCTGGAGTGGTACAGGGGATCAGCCCCAGCATTTT.

The chain uses TRBV9 and TRBJ2-3, with TRBD1 identical over 9 bases. Trimming at V came to 7 bases and at J to 2 bases, leaving 8 bases not matched to a gene. The CDR3 consists of 15 residues. CDR1 and CDR2 from the germline V gene are SGDLS and YYNGEE. CDR3 region: CASRRTGAITDTQYF. The CDR3, as DNA: TGTGCCAGCCGACGGACAGGGGCCATCACAGATACGCAGTATTTT.

J is TRBJ1-2 and V is TRBV7-2, with D possibly TRBD1 on 5 matching bases. V was trimmed by 5 bases and J by 7 bases, leaving 26 bases between them. CDR1 SGHTA and CDR2 FQGNSA come from the germline V gene. This CDR3 is built from 17 residues. Here the CDR3 reads CASSESRGTTMSGGYTF. CDR3 DNA sequence: TGTGCCAGCAGCGAGTCCCGGGGGACGACGATGTCGGGTGGCTACACCTTC. Full variable domain (remainder filled in from reference TRBV7-2 and TRBJ1-2): GAGVSQSPSNKVTEKGKDVELRCDPISGHTALYWYRQSLGQGLEFLIYFQGNSAPDKSGLPSDRFSAERTGGSVSTLTIQRTQQEDSAVYLCASSESRGTTMSGGYTFGSGTRLTVV.

The genes are TRBV24-1 and TRBJ1-2; 9 bases are a match to TRBD1. The V and J ends lost 4 bases and 3 bases, in that order; junction bases with no gene match: 5. CDR1 and CDR2 from the germline V gene are KGHDR and SFDVKD. The CDR3 has 15 amino acids. The CDR3 region has the DNA TGTGCCACCAGTGACCCTGGACAGGGGCACTATGGCTACACCTTC. Its protein is CATSDPGQGHYGYTF.

The chain links TRBV28 to TRBJ1-2; a weak D match, TRBD1 (5 bases). The CDR3 consists of 14 residues. V dropped 8 bases and J dropped 2 bases, with 15 bases sitting between them. Germline V gene sequence: CDR1 MDHEN, CDR2 SYDVKM. This CDR3 is CASERGRPNYGYTF. The CDR3 DNA is TGTGCCAGCGAGCGGGGCAGACCAAACTATGGCTACACCTTC.

About this clone: The sample holds other DNA sequences that translate to the same CDR3. The chain employs TRBV6-2 or TRBV6-3 and TRBJ2-3; D is ambiguous. The V gene lost 5 bases and the J gene lost 2 bases, with 2 bases spanning the gap. The CDR3 totals 11 residues. CDR1 and CDR2 (germline): MNHEY, SVGEGT. The CDR3 region is CASSLTDTQYF. CDR3 nucleotides: TGTGCCAGCAGTCTCACAGATACGCAGTATTTT.

This clone was observed a few times. As DNA, the CDR3 is TGCAGTGCTAGTCACCCGGTGATCACTGAAGCTTTCTTT. Amino acids: CSASHPVITEAFF. The chain combines TRBV20-1 with TRBJ1-1; D is ambiguous. Per the germline V gene, CDR1 is DFQATT and CDR2 is SNEGSKA (reference sequence). V lost 3 bases and J lost 4, with 12 bases in between. CDR3 length: 13 residues.

This clone was seen just once. The chain uses TRBV5-5 and TRBJ1-6, with 8 positions matching TRBD1. The germline gives CDR1 SGHKS, CDR2 YYEKEE (reference sequence). Trimming at V came to 7 bases and at J to 2 bases, leaving 2 bases not matched to a gene. CDR3 length: 14 residues. In DNA, the CDR3 is TGTGCCAGCGGACAGGGAACCTATAATTCACCCCTCCACTTT. Protein sequence: CASGQGTYNSPLHF.

V usage is TRBV6-2 or TRBV6-3 and J usage is TRBJ1-3; unclear D gene. The CDR3 runs 13 residues. The V end was cut by 5 bases, the J end by 2 bases, with 7 bases between. The V gene's germline CDR1 is MNHEY and CDR2 SVGEGT. In nucleotides, the CDR3 is TGTGCCAGCAGTCGGGGTCCTGGAAACACCATATATTTT. Its protein is CASSRGPGNTIYF.

The chain couples TRBV6-2 or TRBV6-3 to TRBJ2-7; the D gene is possibly TRBD1 (6 bases). Trimming took 6 bases from V and 1 from J, leaving 10 bases between them. This CDR3 spans 13 amino acids. Germline V gene data show CDR1 as MNHEY and CDR2 as SVGEGT. CDR3 DNA: TGTGCCAGCAGCCTGACAGGATCCTACGAGCAGTACTTC. As protein: CASSLTGSYEQYF.

The chain has TRBV28 and TRBJ1-2, with 11 positions matching TRBD1. The CDR3 extends over 13 amino acids. V was pared by 7 bases and J by 8 bases, with 6 bases of the junction left unmatched. CDR1 and CDR2 from the germline V gene are MDHEN and SYDVKM. CDR3 in DNA: TGTGCCAGCATTGGACAGGGGGCGCGGGGCTACACCTTC. This gives the protein CASIGQGARGYTF.

This chain uses TRBV7-9 with TRBJ1-4; D gene unclear. The V end was cut by 7 bases, the J end by 4 bases, with 13 bases between. Germline V CDR1 and CDR2: SEHNR, FQNEAQ (reference sequence). This CDR3 has 14 amino acids. The CDR3 reads CASTPGNYNEKLFF. The DNA for the CDR3 is TGTGCCAGCACCCCCGGGAACTATAATGAAAAACTGTTTTTT.

The genes are TRBV4-1 and TRBJ1-5, with no clear D. The germline CDR1 and CDR2 sequences are MGHRA and YSYEKL. CDR3 length equals 13 residues. The V and J ends lost 0 bases and 11 bases respectively, with 11 bases between them. The DNA of the CDR3 is TGCGCCAGCAGCCAAGATTACCGCGTGTCCCAGCATTTT. As protein: CASSQDYRVSQHF.

This clone turned up a few times. CDR3 coding DNA: TGTGCCAGCAGTTTCAGGTTTTTT. Protein product: CASSFRFF. The chain links TRBV12-3 or TRBV12-4 to TRBJ1-4, with D unclear. CDR3 size: 8 residues. The V end was cut by 3 bases, the J end by 16 bases, with 3 bases between.

The chain couples TRBV7-2 to TRBJ1-4; D is perhaps TRBD1 (5 bases). V was pared by 5 bases and J by 0 bases, with 16 bases between. There are 17 residues in the CDR3. Per germline, CDR1 SGHTA and CDR2 FQGNSA. The chain's CDR3 is CASSRSTLQATNEKLFF. CDR3 sequence (DNA): TGTGCCAGCAGCCGCTCAACCCTACAGGCAACTAATGAAAAACTGTTTTTT.